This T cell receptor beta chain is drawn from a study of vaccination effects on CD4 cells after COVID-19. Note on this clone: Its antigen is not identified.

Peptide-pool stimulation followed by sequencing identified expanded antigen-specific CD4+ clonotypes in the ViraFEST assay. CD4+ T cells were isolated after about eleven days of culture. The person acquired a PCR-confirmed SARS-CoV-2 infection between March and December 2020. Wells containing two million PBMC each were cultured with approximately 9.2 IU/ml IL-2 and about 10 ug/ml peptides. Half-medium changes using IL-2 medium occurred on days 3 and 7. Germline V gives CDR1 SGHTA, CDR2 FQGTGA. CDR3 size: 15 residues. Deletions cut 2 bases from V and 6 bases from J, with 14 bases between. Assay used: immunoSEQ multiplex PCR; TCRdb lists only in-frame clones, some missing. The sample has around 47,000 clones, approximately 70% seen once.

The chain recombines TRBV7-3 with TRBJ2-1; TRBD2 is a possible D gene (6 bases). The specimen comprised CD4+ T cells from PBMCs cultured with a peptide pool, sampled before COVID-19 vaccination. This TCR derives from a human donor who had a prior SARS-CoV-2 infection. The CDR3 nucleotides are TGTGCCAGCAGCTTACGACTAGAGGCGGGCAATGAGCAGTTCTTC. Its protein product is CASSLRLEAGNEQFF. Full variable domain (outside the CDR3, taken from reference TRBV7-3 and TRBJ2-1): GAGVSQTPSNKVTEKGKYVELRCDPISGHTALYWYRQSLGQGPEFLIYFQGTGAADDSGLPNDRFFAVRPEGSVSTLKIQRTERGDSAVYLCASSLRLEAGNEQFFGPGTRLTVL.